Listed below are T cell receptor beta chains from one sample, sequenced in a study of OX40 agonist ivuxolimab in advanced cancers. TCRdb's copy holds only in-frame clones and misses some; the assay was immunoSEQ multiplex PCR. This table holds roughly 34,000 clones, roughly 84% found once. The specimen comprised CD4+ or CD8+ T cells sorted from blood, sampled in a trial of the OX40 agonist ivuxolimab. The receptors shown here come from an adult with an advanced solid tumor such as melanoma, head and neck, liver or kidney cancer. Each CDR3 is given with its conserved first and last residue. The D gene is left open where the match is weak. Clone size, where shown, is once, few, many, or a class for clones that have expanded.

TRBV15	NA	NA	TRBJ2-3	TGTGCCACCAGCAGAGATATGGGTCTACCTAGCACAGATACGCAGTATTTT	CATSRDMGLPSTDTQYF
TRBV7-9	NA	NA	TRBJ2-3	TGTGCCAGCAGCGAGGACGTTCCCGTCGTCACAGATACGCAGTATTTT	CASSEDVPVVTDTQYF
TRBV21-1	NA	NA	TRBJ2-7	TGTGCCAGCAGCAAAGGCCCAGCGGGAGTTCACGAGCAGTACTTC	CASSKGPAGVHEQYF
TRBV28	TRBD1	NA	TRBJ1-5	TGTGCCAGCAGTTTATGGGGCAGGGGGCTTAGCAATCAGCCCCAGCATTTT	CASSLWGRGLSNQPQHF
TRBV7-3	NA	NA	TRBJ2-2	TGTGCCAGCAGCTTAATTCATCGGGGCACCGGGGAGCTGTTTTTT	CASSLIHRGTGELFF
TRBV4-3	NA	NA	TRBJ2-3	TGCGCCAGCAGCCACCATCGACAGGCAGATACGCAGTATTTT	CASSHHRQADTQYF
TRBV11-2	NA	NA	TRBJ2-2	TGTGCCAGCAGCTCTAGCTGGGAGCTGTTTTTT	CASSSSWELFF
TRBV1	NA	NA	TRBJ1-5	TGCACCAGCAACCATGTGCAGGGCAATCAGCCCCAGCATTTT	CTSNHVQGNQPQHF
TRBV21-1	NA	once	TRBJ1-2	TGTGCCAGCACCCTCGAAGGGCGGGACAGGGGGCTAGAGGGCTACACCTTC	CASTLEGRDRGLEGYTF
TRBV5-1	NA	NA	TRBJ2-7	TGCGCCAGCAGCTTTATTTTCTCGGACGAGCAGTACTTC	CASSFIFSDEQYF
TRBV11-2	NA	NA	TRBJ2-7	TGTGCCAGCAGCTTAGGTGGGGGGACCTCCTACGAGCAGTACTTC	CASSLGGGTSYEQYF
TRBV9	NA	NA	TRBJ2-7	TGTGCCAGCAGCCCAGACACGGGGTCCAAAGCCTACGAGCAGTACTTC	CASSPDTGSKAYEQYF
TRBV4-1	NA	few	TRBJ1-1	TGCGCCAGCAGCCAAGTCAGGGGTTGGGGGGGCACTGAAGCTTTCTTT	CASSQVRGWGGTEAFF
TRBV2	TRBD1	NA	TRBJ2-7	TGTGCCAGCAGTGGGACAGGGTACTACGAGCAGTACTTC	CASSGTGYYEQYF
TRBV7-3	NA	NA	TRBJ2-1	TGTGCCAGCAGCCCCCCGGGACTCCCTAGTGAGCAGTTCTTC	CASSPPGLPSEQFF
TRBV28	NA	NA	TRBJ2-2	TGTGCCAGCAGTGCCCCCCGGGGTCTGGTGGGGGAGCTGTTTTTT	CASSAPRGLVGELFF
TRBV4-3	NA	NA	TRBJ1-1	TGCGCCAGCAGCCAAGATTTGACCCCCGGGGGGCGCGTAATGAACACTGAAGCTTTCTTT	CASSQDLTPGGRVMNTEAFF
TRBV7-3	NA	NA	TRBJ2-7	TGTGCCAGCAGAGGTCCCGGGGACTACGAGCAGTACTTC	CASRGPGDYEQYF
TRBV4-3	TRBD2	NA	TRBJ2-7	TGCGCCAGCAGCCAAGTTTGGACTAGCGGGGTCTACGAGCAGTACTTC	CASSQVWTSGVYEQYF
TRBV27	NA	NA	TRBJ2-7	TGTGCCAGCAGTTCCCTAGACGGGGGCCAACCCTACGAGCAGTACTTC	CASSSLDGGQPYEQYF
TRBV7-9	NA	NA	TRBJ1-1	TGTGCCAGCAGCTTAGAGAACAGTTACACTGAAGCTTTCTTT	CASSLENSYTEAFF
TRBV27	TRBD1	NA	TRBJ2-7	TGTGCCAGCAGGGAAACAGGGGGATCTGGCTACGAGCAGTACTTC	CASRETGGSGYEQYF
TRBV9	TRBD1	NA	TRBJ2-1	TGTGCCAGCAGCGTAGGTTCTTGGGTTGGGACAGGGGGCAGTGAGCAGTTCTTC	CASSVGSWVGTGGSEQFF
TRBV7-6	TRBD2	NA	TRBJ2-2	TGTGCCAGCAGCTCATTAGCGGGGGGGCCGAACACCGGGGAGCTGTTTTTT	CASSSLAGGPNTGELFF